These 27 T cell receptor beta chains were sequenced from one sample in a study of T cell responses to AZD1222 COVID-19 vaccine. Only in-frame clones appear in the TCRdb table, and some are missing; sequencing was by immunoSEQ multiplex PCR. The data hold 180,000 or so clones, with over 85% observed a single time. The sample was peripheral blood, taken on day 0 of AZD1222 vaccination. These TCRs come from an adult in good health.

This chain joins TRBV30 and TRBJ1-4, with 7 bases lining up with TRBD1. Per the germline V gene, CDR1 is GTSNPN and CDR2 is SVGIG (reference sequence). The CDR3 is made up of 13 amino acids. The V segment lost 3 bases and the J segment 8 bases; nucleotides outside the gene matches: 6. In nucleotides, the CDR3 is TGTGCCTGGAGGGGGGACAGAGGGGAAAAACTGTTTTTT. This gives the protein CAWRGDRGEKLFF.

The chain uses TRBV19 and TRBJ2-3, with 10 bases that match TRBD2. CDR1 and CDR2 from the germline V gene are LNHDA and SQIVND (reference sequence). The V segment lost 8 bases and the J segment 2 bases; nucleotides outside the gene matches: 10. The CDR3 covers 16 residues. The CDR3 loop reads CASGSGTSDHTDTQYF. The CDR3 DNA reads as TGTGCCAGTGGATCCGGGACTAGCGACCACACAGATACGCAGTATTTT.

CDR3 region: CASSYYVGEQFF. In DNA form, the CDR3 reads TGTGCCAGCAGTTACTACGTCGGTGAGCAGTTCTTC. The V and J genes are TRBV6-6 and TRBJ2-1; no clear D gene. The V gene lost 1 base and the J gene lost 9 bases, with 7 bases spanning the gap. From germline, CDR1 is MNHNY and CDR2 SVGAGI (reference sequence). This CDR3 spans 12 amino acids.

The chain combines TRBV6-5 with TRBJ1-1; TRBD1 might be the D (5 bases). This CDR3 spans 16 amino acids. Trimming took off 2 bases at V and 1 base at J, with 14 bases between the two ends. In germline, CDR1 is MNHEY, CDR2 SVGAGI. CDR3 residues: CASSYKVGTGNTEAFF. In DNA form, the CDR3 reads TGTGCCAGCAGTTACAAAGTCGGGACGGGGAACACTGAAGCTTTCTTT.

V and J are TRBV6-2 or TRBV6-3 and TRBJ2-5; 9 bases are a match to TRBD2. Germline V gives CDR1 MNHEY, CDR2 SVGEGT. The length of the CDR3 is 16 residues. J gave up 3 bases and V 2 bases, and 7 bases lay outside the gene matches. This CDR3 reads CASSYAGTSPKETQYF. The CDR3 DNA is TGTGCCAGCAGTTACGCCGGGACTAGCCCCAAAGAGACCCAGTACTTC.

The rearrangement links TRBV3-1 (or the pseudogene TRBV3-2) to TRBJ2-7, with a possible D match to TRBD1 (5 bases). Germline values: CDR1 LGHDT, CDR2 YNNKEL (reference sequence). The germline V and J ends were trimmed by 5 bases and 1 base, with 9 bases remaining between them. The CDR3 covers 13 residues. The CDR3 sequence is CASSYRYSYEQYF. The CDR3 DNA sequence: TGTGCCAGCAGCTACAGGTATTCCTACGAGCAGTACTTC.

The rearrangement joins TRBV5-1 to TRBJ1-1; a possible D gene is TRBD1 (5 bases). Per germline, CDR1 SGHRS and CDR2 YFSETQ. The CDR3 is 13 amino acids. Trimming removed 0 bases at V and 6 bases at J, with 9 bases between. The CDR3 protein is CASSLVRDAEAFF. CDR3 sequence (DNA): TGCGCCAGCAGCTTGGTCAGGGACGCTGAAGCTTTCTTT.

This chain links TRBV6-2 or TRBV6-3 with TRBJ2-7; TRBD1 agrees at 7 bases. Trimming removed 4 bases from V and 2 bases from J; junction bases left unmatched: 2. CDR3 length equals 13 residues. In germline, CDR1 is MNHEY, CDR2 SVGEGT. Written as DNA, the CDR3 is TGTGCCAGCAGTTCGGGACAGACCTACGAGCAGTACTTC. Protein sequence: CASSSGQTYEQYF.

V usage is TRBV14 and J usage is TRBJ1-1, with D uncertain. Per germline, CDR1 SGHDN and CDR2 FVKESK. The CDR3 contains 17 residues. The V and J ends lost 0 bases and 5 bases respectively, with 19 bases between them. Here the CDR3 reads CASSQDSGIVWSTEAFF. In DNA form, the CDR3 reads TGTGCCAGCAGCCAAGACTCTGGGATCGTTTGGAGTACTGAAGCTTTCTTT.

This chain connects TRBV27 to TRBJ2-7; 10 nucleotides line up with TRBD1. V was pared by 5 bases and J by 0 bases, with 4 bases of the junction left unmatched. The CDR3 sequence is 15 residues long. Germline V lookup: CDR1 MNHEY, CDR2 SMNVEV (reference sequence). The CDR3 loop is CASSPRTGGSYEQYF. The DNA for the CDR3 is TGTGCCAGCAGTCCCCGGACAGGGGGCTCCTACGAGCAGTACTTC.

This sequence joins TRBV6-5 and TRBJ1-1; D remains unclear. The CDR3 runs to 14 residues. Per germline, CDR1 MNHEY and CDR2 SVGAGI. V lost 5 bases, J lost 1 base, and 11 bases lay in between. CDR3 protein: CASSIQLQNTEAFF. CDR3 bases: TGTGCCAGCAGTATACAGTTACAGAACACTGAAGCTTTCTTT.

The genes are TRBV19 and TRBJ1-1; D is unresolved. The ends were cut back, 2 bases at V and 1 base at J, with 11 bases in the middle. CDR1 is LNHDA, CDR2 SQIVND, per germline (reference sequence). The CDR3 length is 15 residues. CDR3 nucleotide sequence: TGTGCCAGTAGTATAACGCACCTACAGAACACTGAAGCTTTCTTT. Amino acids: CASSITHLQNTEAFF.

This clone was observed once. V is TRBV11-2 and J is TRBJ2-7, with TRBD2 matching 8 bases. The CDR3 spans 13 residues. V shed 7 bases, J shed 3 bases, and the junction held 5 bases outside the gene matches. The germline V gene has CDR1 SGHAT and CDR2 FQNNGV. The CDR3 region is CASTGTRLYEQYF. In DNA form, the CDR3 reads TGTGCCAGCACCGGGACTAGACTCTACGAGCAGTACTTC.

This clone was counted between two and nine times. As DNA, the CDR3 is TGTGCCAGCAGCTTAGTTGAGGGGGCGGCCTACAATGAGCAGTTCTTC. Translated, it gives CASSLVEGAAYNEQFF. The chain is built from TRBV7-9 and TRBJ2-1; 7 positions agree with TRBD1. The CDR3 length is 16 residues. The J segment lost 2 bases and the V segment lost 1 base, leaving 5 bases of the junction unmatched. Germline V CDR1 and CDR2: SEHNR, FQNEAQ (reference sequence).

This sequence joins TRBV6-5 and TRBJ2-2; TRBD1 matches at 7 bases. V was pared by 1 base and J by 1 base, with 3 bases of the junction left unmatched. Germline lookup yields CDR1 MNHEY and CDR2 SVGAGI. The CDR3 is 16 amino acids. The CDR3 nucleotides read TGTGCCAGCAGTTACTGGGACAGACAGAACACCGGGGAGCTGTTTTTT. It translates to CASSYWDRQNTGELFF.

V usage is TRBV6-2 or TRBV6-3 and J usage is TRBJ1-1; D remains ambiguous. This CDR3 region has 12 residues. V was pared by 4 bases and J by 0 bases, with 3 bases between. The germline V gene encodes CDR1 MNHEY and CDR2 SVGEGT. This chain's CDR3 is CASSWVNTEAFF. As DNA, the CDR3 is TGTGCCAGCAGTTGGGTGAACACTGAAGCTTTCTTT.

Here the CDR3 DNA reads TGCGCCAGCGGGATTAGCGGCGGCACCTACGAGCAGTACTTC. Translating gives CASGISGGTYEQYF. The genes are TRBV5-1 and TRBJ2-7; tentatively, D is TRBD2 (6 bases). The germline V gene has CDR1 SGHRS and CDR2 YFSETQ. Trimming pared 7 bases from V and 2 bases from J, leaving 16 bases between. CDR3 size: 14 residues. Looking up the rest from reference TRBV5-1 and TRBJ2-7 gives the full variable domain: KAGVTQTPRYLIKTRGQQVTLSCSPISGHRSVSWYQQTPGQGLQFLFEYFSETQRNKGNFPGRFSGRQFSNSRSEMNVSTLELGDSALYLCASGISGGTYEQYFGPGTRLTVT.

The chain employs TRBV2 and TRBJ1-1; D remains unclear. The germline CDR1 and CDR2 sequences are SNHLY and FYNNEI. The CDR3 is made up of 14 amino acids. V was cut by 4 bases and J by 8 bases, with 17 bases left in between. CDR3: CASSATGLAPEAFF. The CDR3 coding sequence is TGTGCCAGCAGTGCCACCGGTTTGGCTCCCGAAGCTTTCTTT.

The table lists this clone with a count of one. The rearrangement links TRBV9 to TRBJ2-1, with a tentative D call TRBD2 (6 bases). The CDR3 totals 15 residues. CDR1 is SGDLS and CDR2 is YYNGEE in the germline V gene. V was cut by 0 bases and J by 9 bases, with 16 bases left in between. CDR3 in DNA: TGTGCCAGCAGCGTAGGGGCGGGAACCGCTAGTGAGCAGTTCTTC. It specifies CASSVGAGTASEQFF.

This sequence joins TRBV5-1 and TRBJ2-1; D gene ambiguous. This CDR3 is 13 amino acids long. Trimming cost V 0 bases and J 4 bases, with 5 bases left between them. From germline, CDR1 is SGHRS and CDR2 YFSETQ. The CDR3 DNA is TGCGCCAGCAGCTTGGACGGGTACAATGAGCAGTTCTTC. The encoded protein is CASSLDGYNEQFF.

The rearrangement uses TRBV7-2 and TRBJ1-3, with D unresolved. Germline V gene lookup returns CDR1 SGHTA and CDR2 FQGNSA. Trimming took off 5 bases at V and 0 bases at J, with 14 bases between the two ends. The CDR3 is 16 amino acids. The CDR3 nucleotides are TGTGCCAGCAGCATGGACGGACTCTTCTCTGGAAACACCATATATTTT. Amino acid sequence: CASSMDGLFSGNTIYF. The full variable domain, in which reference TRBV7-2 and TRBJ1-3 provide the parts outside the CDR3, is GAGVSQSPSNKVTEKGKDVELRCDPISGHTALYWYRQSLGQGLEFLIYFQGNSAPDKSGLPSDRFSAERTGGSVSTLTIQRTQQEDSAVYLCASSMDGLFSGNTIYFGEGSWLTVV.

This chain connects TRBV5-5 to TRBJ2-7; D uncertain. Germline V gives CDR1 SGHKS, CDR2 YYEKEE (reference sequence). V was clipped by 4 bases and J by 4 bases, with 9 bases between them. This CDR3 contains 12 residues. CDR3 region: CASSIPRYEQYF. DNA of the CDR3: TGTGCCAGCAGCATTCCCAGGTACGAGCAGTACTTC.

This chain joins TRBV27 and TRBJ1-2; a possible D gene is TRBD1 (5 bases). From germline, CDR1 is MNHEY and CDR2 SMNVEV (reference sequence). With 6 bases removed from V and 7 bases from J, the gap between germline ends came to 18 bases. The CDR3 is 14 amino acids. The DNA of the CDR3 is TGTGCCAGCAGCGAAGGGACGGGATTGCGTGGCTACACCTTC. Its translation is CASSEGTGLRGYTF.

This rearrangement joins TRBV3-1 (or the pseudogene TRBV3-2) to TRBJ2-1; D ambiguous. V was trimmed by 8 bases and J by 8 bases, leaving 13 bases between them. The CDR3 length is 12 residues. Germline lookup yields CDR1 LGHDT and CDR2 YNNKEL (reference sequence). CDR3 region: CASAQEYHEQFF. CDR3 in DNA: TGTGCCAGCGCCCAGGAGTACCATGAGCAGTTCTTC.

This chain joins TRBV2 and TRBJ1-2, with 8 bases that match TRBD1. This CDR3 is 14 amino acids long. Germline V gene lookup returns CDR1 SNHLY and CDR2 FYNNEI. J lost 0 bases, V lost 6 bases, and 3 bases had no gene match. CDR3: CASRRGQANYGYTF. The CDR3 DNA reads TGTGCCAGCAGACGGGGACAGGCTAACTATGGCTACACCTTC.

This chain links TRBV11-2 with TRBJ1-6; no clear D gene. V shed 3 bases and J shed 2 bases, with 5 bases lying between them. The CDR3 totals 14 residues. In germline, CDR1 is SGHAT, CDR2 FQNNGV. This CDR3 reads CASSFRPYNSPLHF. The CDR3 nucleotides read TGTGCCAGCAGCTTCCGACCCTATAATTCACCCCTCCACTTT.

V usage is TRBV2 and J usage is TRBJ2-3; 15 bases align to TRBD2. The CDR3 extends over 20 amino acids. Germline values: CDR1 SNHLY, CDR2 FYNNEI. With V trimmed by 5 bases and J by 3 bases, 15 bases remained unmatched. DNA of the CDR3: TGTGCCAGCAGTTTTCCGGGACTAGCGGGAGGTCTCTCTAGAACAGATACGCAGTATTTT. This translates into CASSFPGLAGGLSRTDTQYF.